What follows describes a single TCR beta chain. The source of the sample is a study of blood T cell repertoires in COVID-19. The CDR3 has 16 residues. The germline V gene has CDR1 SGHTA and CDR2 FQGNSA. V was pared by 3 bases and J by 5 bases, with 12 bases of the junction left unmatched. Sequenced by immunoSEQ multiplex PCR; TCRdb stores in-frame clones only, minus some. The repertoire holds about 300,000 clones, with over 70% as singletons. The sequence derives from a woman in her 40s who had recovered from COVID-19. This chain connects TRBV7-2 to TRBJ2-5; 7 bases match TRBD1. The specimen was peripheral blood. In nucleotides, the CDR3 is TGTGCCAGCAGCTTTCGGACAGGTACCTTCGGGGAGACCCAGTACTTC. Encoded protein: CASSFRTGTFGETQYF.